These 29 T cell receptor beta chains were sequenced from one sample in a study of T cells expressing NK-cell markers (dated by TCRdb to about 2020). The receptor library was made with 5' RACE. The sample was run on an Illumina HiSeq 2000. Following reprocessing of the reads by TCRdb, the data hold one row per CDR3 protein sequence and no DNA is available. The sample's table lists a count of fewer than 400,000 distinct CDR3 sequences. The ten largest make up about 10% of the sample. Sequenced material: blood T cells: a sorted CD56 or NKG2C T cell subset, CD4+ or CD8+ T cells, or bulk PBMC T cells (not recorded which). The receptor source for this set is a woman aged 50 to 65 in good health. Donor details come from another sample of the same person, matched by shared clones.

The chain has TRBV20-1 and TRBJ2-7; TCRdb's D call, TRBD2, is unchecked because there is no DNA. The CDR3 covers 12 residues. CDR1 is DFQATT and CDR2 is SNEGSKA in the germline V gene (reference sequence). This CDR3 is CSARGRAYTQYF.

The chain combines TRBV9 with TRBJ2-4; TCRdb reports TRBD2, a call that lacks DNA to check it against. Germline CDR1 reads SGDLS; CDR2 reads YYNGEE. There are 18 residues in the CDR3. The CDR3 sequence is CASSVGGLAGATPNIQYF.

The rearrangement uses TRBV20-1 and TRBJ1-4. Looked up from germline, CDR1 is DFQATT and CDR2 is SNEGSKA (reference sequence). The CDR3 extends over 15 amino acids. The CDR3 reads CSARESGKINEKLFF.

The J gene is TRBJ2-3, the V gene TRBV20-1; absent DNA, TCRdb's TRBD1 call cannot be checked. CDR1 and CDR2 from the germline V gene are DFQATT and SNEGSKA (reference sequence). The CDR3 contains 14 residues. CDR3 protein: CSAWGIGSSDTQYF.

The chain joins TRBV3-1 to TRBJ2-7; no DNA is available, so the TRBD1 call from TCRdb remains unchecked. Germline lookup yields CDR1 LGHDT and CDR2 YNNKEL (reference sequence). CDR3 length: 15 residues. The chain's CDR3 is CASSQRGASSYEQYF.

This rearrangement joins TRBV12-3 or TRBV12-4 to TRBJ2-3; without DNA, the TCRdb call of TRBD2 cannot be checked. This CDR3 has 18 amino acids. The CDR3 region is CASSPLAGGVQRTDTQYF.

CDR3 in amino acids: CSASSAVYQETQYF. The chain uses TRBV20-1 and TRBJ2-5. Looked up from germline, CDR1 is DFQATT and CDR2 is SNEGSKA (reference sequence). The CDR3 has 14 amino acids.

V is TRBV5-6 and J is TRBJ2-5; as DNA is missing, the TRBD2 call by TCRdb cannot be tested. CDR3 length equals 16 residues. Germline V gene lookup returns CDR1 SGHDT and CDR2 YYEEEE. This CDR3 reads CASRLLGTSTRETQYF.

The chain is built from TRBV6-5 and TRBJ1-2. Germline-derived CDR1 and CDR2 are MNHEY and SVGAGI. The length of the CDR3 is 15 residues. CDR3 protein: CASSSSGGPSNGYTF.

This chain uses TRBV4-1 with TRBJ2-7; TCRdb outputs TRBD1, but without DNA this stays unchecked. The CDR3 runs to 16 residues. CDR1 MGHRA and CDR2 YSYEKL come from the germline V gene. CDR3 residues: CASSQSGGRGGEEQYF.

This rearrangement joins TRBV7-9 to TRBJ2-7; TCRdb names TRBD1, which stays unverified in the absence of DNA. The CDR3 contains 14 residues. CDR1 SEHNR and CDR2 FQNEAQ come from the germline V gene (reference sequence). The CDR3 region is CASSQTVPVDEQYF. Full variable domain (remainder filled in from reference TRBV7-9 and TRBJ2-7): DTGVSQNPRHKITKRGQNVTFRCDPISEHNRLYWYRQTLGQGPEFLTYFQNEAQLEKSRLLSDRFSAERPKGSFSTLEIQRTEQGDSAMYLCASSQTVPVDEQYFGPGTRLTVT.

The rearrangement joins TRBV20-1 to TRBJ1-1. Germline CDR1 DFQATT, CDR2 SNEGSKA (reference sequence). The CDR3 is made up of 13 amino acids. The CDR3: CSARGDTNTEAFF.

The rearrangement joins TRBV25-1 to TRBJ2-2; TCRdb reports TRBD1, a call that lacks DNA to check it against. CDR1 is MGHDK, CDR2 SYGVNS, per germline. The CDR3 contains 15 residues. The CDR3 protein is CASSRQGPNTGELFF.

J is TRBJ2-6 and V is TRBV30; TCRdb calls TRBD1, which cannot be checked without DNA. CDR1 is GTSNPN and CDR2 is SVGIG in the germline V gene (reference sequence). The length of the CDR3 is 16 residues. CDR3: CASGTGASSGANVLTF.

V usage is TRBV28 and J usage is TRBJ2-7; TCRdb returns TRBD1, unconfirmable since there is no DNA. This CDR3 spans 13 amino acids. Germline V gene sequence: CDR1 MDHEN, CDR2 SYDVKM. CDR3 region: CATNPGEAYEQYF.

The CDR3 loop reads CASSQERRGYNEQFF. The rearrangement joins TRBV3-1 to TRBJ2-1; TCRdb designates TRBD2, a call that cannot be tested without DNA. The length of the CDR3 is 15 residues. Germline V gene data show CDR1 as LGHDT and CDR2 as YNNKEL (reference sequence).

This sequence joins TRBV20-1 and TRBJ2-3; TCRdb's D gene call, TRBD1, goes unchecked for lack of DNA. Germline lookup yields CDR1 DFQATT and CDR2 SNEGSKA (reference sequence). The CDR3 contains 16 residues. CDR3 amino acids: CSARVFFRGERDTQYF.

The chain carries TRBV29-1 and TRBJ1-1; the TCRdb D gene call, TRBD1, has no DNA to confirm it. This CDR3 has 13 amino acids. The germline gives CDR1 SQVTM, CDR2 ANQGSEA. CDR3 protein: CSVEPGGYTEAFF.

This sequence joins TRBV6-5 and TRBJ1-5; the TCRdb D gene call, TRBD1, has no DNA to confirm it. Germline assignment: CDR1 MNHEY and CDR2 SVGAGI. The CDR3 is 13 amino acids. The CDR3 region is CASSGTGLQPQHF.

The chain carries TRBV9 and TRBJ1-4; TCRdb calls TRBD1, which cannot be checked without DNA. CDR1 SGDLS and CDR2 YYNGEE come from the germline V gene. This CDR3 is built from 17 residues. CDR3 sequence: CASSVTPGGTGNEKLFF. The full variable domain, rest sourced from reference TRBV9 and TRBJ1-4, is DSGVTQTPKHLITATGQRVTLRCSPRSGDLSVYWYQQSLDQGLQFLIQYYNGEERAKGNILERFSAQQFPDLHSELNLSSLELGDSALYFCASSVTPGGTGNEKLFFGSGTQLSVL.

The CDR3 here is CASSLDTGTLTGELFF. The chain joins TRBV5-1 to TRBJ2-2; the TCRdb call, TRBD1, lacks DNA for checking. This CDR3 is 16 amino acids long. CDR1 is SGHRS and CDR2 is YFSETQ in the germline V gene.

The genes are TRBV28 and TRBJ2-2; TCRdb proposes TRBD1, but this gene call is untestable without DNA. This CDR3 comprises 14 residues. Germline V CDR1 and CDR2: MDHEN, SYDVKM. CDR3 amino acids: CAWGTRHSVGELFF.

CDR3: CASGRPVKHYNEQFF. The chain has TRBV12-3 or TRBV12-4 and TRBJ2-1; TCRdb outputs TRBD2, but without DNA this stays unchecked. CDR3 size: 15 residues.

This chain joins TRBV18 and TRBJ2-5. There are 15 residues in the CDR3. The V gene's germline CDR1 is KGHSH and CDR2 LQKENI. The CDR3 loop reads CASSPLGTVQETQYF.

The chain recombines TRBV2 with TRBJ2-2; TCRdb picks TRBD1, but there is no DNA to check that call. This CDR3 has 13 amino acids. The germline CDR1 and CDR2 sequences are SNHLY and FYNNEI. CDR3 protein: CASKWTGAGELFF.

V and J are TRBV29-1 and TRBJ1-1. The germline V gene encodes CDR1 SQVTM and CDR2 ANQGSEA. This CDR3 has 13 residues. The CDR3 is CSVEEGGLREAFF.

J is TRBJ2-1 and V is TRBV12-3 or TRBV12-4. CDR3 length: 15 residues. This CDR3 reads CASSSAGVSYNEQFF.

The genes are TRBV9 and TRBJ2-7; TCRdb's assignment of TRBD1 cannot be checked, as there is no DNA. This CDR3 region has 16 residues. Germline assignment: CDR1 SGDLS and CDR2 YYNGEE. The CDR3 protein is CASSLTPLGPPYEQYF.

This chain joins TRBV7-2 and TRBJ2-7; no DNA is available, so the TRBD2 call from TCRdb remains unchecked. Germline values: CDR1 SGHTA, CDR2 FQGNSA. The CDR3 loop spans 15 amino acids. The CDR3 here is CASSYSLAGVYEQYF. Filled out from reference TRBV7-2 and TRBJ2-7, the complete variable domain reads GAGVSQSPSNKVTEKGKDVELRCDPISGHTALYWYRQSLGQGLEFLIYFQGNSAPDKSGLPSDRFSAERTGGSVSTLTIQRTQQEDSAVYLCASSYSLAGVYEQYFGPGTRLTVT.